The source of this T cell receptor (beta chain) is a study of T cell repertoires in cytomegalovirus infection. Across the study: The public TCR beta signatures pointed to both CMV infection and matching HLA type. Study findings and constraints: Dominant in the ex vivo response were TCR beta clonotypes restricted by HLA-C and specific for CMV. Accumulated public TCR beta family frequency recognized individuals carrying CMV together with the relevant HLA.

TCRdb fed the reads into MiXCR, producing one record per CDR3 protein. The sample yields around 270,000 distinct CDR3 sequences, less than 9.5% seen once. V lost 5 bases, J lost 3 bases, and 16 bases lay in between. This CDR3 has 16 amino acids. Per germline, CDR1 SGHVS and CDR2 FNYEAQ. This clonotype was detected ten times or more. Its target is not known. The V call is TRBV7-6, the J call TRBJ1-4; D unresolved. The sequence came from a human donor in good health (CMV status not recorded). Some clones in this sample may be carry-over from other donors' samples. The sequencing input was PBMCs. CDR3 nucleotide sequence: TGTGCCAGCAGCGCCCGAAGCACCTCGGCTAATGAAAAACTGTTTTTT. Protein: CASSARSTSANEKLFF.